This T cell receptor beta chain was sequenced for a study of T cells in Graves' hyperthyroidism and ophthalmopathy. The germline V gene has CDR1 ENHRY and CDR2 SYGVKD. V lost 0 bases, J lost 0 bases, and 10 bases lay in between. This CDR3 region has 16 residues. Amplification yielded TCR beta CDR3 regions, with RNA transcripts as the source. First-round RT-PCR of the TCR CDR3 relied on the HTBI primer set. TCRdb fed the multiplex PCR reads into MiXCR, producing one record per CDR3 protein. The table has under 400,000 distinct CDR3 sequences, approximately 14% seen once. The sequence came from a woman in her fifties or sixties with Graves' hyperthyroidism. Specimen: blood. The chain has TRBV10-3 and TRBJ2-3; possibly TRBD1 for D (5 bases). The CDR3 region has the DNA TGTGCCATCAGTGAGTCAGGCAGGGAAAGCACAGATACGCAGTATTTT. It yields the protein CAISESGRESTDTQYF.